The T cell receptor (beta chain) described here comes from a study of post-analysis software for immune sequencing data. Background on the study: Relapsing-remitting, secondary progressive and progressive-relapsing multiple sclerosis courses were included.

Sequencing libraries made from TCR beta cDNA carried unique molecular identifiers. TCRdb passed the PCR reads through MiXCR, listing each CDR3 protein once. Found here are about 800,000 distinct CDR3 sequences, 25% to 30% of them singletons; the top ten hold around 0.56%. Remarks on this clonotype: The antigen remains unidentified.

The CDR3 loop spans 16 amino acids. Trimming took 3 bases from V and 9 from J, leaving 21 bases between them. Per the germline V gene, CDR1 is SNHLY and CDR2 is FYNNEI. Study findings and constraints: A handful of TRBV segments were more frequent in patients than controls; TRBV5-6, TRBV5-1 and TRBV20-1 belonged to this group.

The chain has TRBV2 and TRBJ2-1; TRBD2 is a possible D gene (7 bases). This sequence was found in a girl aged 10-17 years with multiple sclerosis. Material: blood. In nucleotides, the CDR3 is TGTGCCAGCAGTGATGAGGGGGGGACACTCAGGGGTGAGCAGTTCTTC. Protein product: CASSDEGGTLRGEQFF. Full variable domain (outside the CDR3, taken from reference TRBV2 and TRBJ2-1): EPEVTQTPSHQVTQMGQEVILRCVPISNHLYFYWYRQILGQKVEFLVSFYNNEISEKSEIFDDQFSVERPDGSNFTLKIRSTKLEDSAMYFCASSDEGGTLRGEQFFGPGTRLTVL.